This T cell receptor beta chain came from a study of a mutant IDH1 vaccine in newly diagnosed glioma. Study-wide background: Patients began vaccination 4-6 weeks after radiotherapy alone, or with temozolomide cycles.

Time point denoted: week 5, during vaccination. Every single dose of the vaccine, 300 ug of mutant IDH1 20-mer peptide, came with topical imiquimod. Of note for this clone: The target antigen is unknown.

The protocol was immunoSEQ multiplex PCR, while the TCRdb copy is restricted to in-frame clones and leaves out a portion. The table records roughly 50,000 clones, approximately 82% of them present only once. There are 15 residues in the CDR3. The sample in question was PBMCs, obtained from a glioma patient whose treatment included an IDH1 peptide vaccine. This receptor was obtained from a woman aged 18-29 years with glioma. Some clones in this sample may be carry-over from other donors' samples. V and J are TRBV1 and TRBJ2-7; no DNA check was done on the table's D call, TRBD2. TRBV1 is flagged as a pseudogene. The CDR3, as DNA: TGCACCAGCAGCCAAGAGCTAGCGGGACCCTACGAGCAGTACTTC. Its protein is CTSSQELAGPYEQYF.